This record looks at one T cell receptor (beta chain) sequence and its context. Its antigen is not identified. The assay was immunoSEQ multiplex PCR, and TCRdb's table has in-frame clones only and misses some. Among tens of thousands of clones, more than 85% were seen once, and the ten largest hold under 5%. The sample comes from a study of T cell responses to AZD1222 COVID-19 vaccine. Study observations and caveats: Nearly half of the spike-specific TCRs reportedly recognize variant regions that carry no mutations.

The CDR3 loop spans 15 amino acids. V was pared by 3 bases and J by 0 bases, with 12 bases between. CDR1 is MNHNS and CDR2 is SASEGT in the germline V gene. The receptor's source is an adult who received the AZD1222 COVID-19 vaccine. Specimen: peripheral blood, collected 28 days after the second AZD1222 dose. The chain carries TRBV6-1 and TRBJ2-7; D possibly corresponds to TRBD1 (6 bases). Here the CDR3 reads CASSEFGRGSYEQYF. The DNA of the CDR3 is TGTGCCAGCAGTGAGTTCGGCAGGGGCTCCTACGAGCAGTACTTC.